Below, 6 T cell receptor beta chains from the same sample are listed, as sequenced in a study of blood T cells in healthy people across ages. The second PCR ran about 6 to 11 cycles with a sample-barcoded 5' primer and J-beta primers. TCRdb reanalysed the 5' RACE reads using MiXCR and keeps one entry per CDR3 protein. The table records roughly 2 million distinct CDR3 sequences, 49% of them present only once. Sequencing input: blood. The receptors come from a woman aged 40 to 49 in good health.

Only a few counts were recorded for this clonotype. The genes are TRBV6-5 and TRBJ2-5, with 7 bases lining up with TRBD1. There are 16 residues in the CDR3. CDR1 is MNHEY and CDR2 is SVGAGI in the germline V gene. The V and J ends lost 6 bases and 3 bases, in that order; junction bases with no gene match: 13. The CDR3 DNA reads TGTGCCAGCAGAAACGGACAGGTTGCAGGGAAAGAGACCCAGTACTTC. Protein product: CASRNGQVAGKETQYF.

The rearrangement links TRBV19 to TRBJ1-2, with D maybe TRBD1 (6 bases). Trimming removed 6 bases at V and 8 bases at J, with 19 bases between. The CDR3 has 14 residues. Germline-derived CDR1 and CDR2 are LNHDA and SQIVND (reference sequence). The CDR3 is CASSEPRGVGGYTF. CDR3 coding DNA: TGTGCCAGTAGCGAACCCAGGGGAGTAGGAGGCTACACCTTC.

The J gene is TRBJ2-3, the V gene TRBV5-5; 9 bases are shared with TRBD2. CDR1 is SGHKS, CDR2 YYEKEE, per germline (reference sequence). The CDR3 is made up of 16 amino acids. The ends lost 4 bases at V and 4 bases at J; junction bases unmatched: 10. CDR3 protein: CASSRPSGGSADTQYF. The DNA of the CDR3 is TGTGCCAGCAGCCGTCCGAGCGGGGGGAGCGCAGATACGCAGTATTTT.

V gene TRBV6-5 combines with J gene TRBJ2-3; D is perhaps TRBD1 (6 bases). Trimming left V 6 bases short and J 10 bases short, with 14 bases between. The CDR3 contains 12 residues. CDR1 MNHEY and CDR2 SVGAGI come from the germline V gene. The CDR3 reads CASSPNHRAQYF. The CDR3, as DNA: TGTGCCAGCAGCCCCAATCACAGGGCGCAGTATTTT.

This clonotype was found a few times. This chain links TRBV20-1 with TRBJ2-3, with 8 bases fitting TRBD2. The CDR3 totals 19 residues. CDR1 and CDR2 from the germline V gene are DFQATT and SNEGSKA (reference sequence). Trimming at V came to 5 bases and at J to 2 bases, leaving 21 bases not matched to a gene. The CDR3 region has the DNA TGCAGTGCTGGAACCCAGGGGCTAGCGGGTCCTCATTACACAGATACGCAGTATTTT. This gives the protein CSAGTQGLAGPHYTDTQYF.

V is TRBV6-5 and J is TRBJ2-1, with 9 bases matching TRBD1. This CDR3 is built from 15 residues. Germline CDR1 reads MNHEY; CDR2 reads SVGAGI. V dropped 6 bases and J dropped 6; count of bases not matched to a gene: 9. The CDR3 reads CASREGQGIGNEQFF. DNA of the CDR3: TGTGCCAGCAGGGAAGGACAGGGGATTGGCAATGAGCAGTTCTTC.